This T cell receptor (beta chain) was recorded in a study of shared clonotypes between healthy human individuals. The overall study: Two female and a few male donors aged 18 to 49 were enrolled.

Trimming cost V 5 bases and J 4 bases; bases outside gene matches: 10. Germline-derived CDR1 and CDR2 are MDHEN and SYDVKM. The CDR3 contains 16 residues. At a deep level, the assay was run. Amplification in unsorted PBMC replicate PCRs started from around 310 ng DNA, which equals some 29,000 T cell genomes. In the source study's methods: ImmunoSEQ sequences covered only the junction and lacked quality scores; filtering therefore differed. Sequencing used immunoSEQ multiplex PCR; TCRdb keeps in-frame clones, though not all of them. V, J and clone size are those of that table, while D and trimming were read from the DNA. The profile shows around 430,000 clones, around 79% of them singletons.

Material for sequencing was PBMCs. The sequence came from a woman in her forties in good health. Some clones in this sample may be carry-over from other donors' samples. The chain combines TRBV28 with TRBJ1-5; the match to TRBD1 covers 8 bases. CDR3 nucleotide sequence: TGTGCCAGCAGTACCCGGACAGGGTTACTTAATCAGCCCCAGCATTTT. It specifies CASSTRTGLLNQPQHF.